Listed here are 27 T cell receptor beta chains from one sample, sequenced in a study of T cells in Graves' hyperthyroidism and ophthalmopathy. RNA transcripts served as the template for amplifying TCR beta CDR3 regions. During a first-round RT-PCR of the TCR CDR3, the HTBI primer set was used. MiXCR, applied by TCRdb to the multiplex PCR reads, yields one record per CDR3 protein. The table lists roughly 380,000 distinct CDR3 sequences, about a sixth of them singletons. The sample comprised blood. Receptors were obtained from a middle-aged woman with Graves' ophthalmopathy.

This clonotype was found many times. The CDR3 DNA reads as TGTGCCAGCAGTTACTCCGGGACAGGGGGCTACTACGAGCAGTACTTC. As protein: CASSYSGTGGYYEQYF. The J gene is TRBJ2-7, the V gene TRBV6-5; TRBD1 aligns across 12 bases. V lost 0 bases to trimming and J lost 3 bases; unmatched junction nucleotides: 3. The germline V gene encodes CDR1 MNHEY and CDR2 SVGAGI. This CDR3 has 16 residues.

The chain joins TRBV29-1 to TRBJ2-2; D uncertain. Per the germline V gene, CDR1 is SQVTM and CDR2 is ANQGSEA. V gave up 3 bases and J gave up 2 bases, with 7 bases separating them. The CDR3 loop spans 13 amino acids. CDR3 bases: TGCAGCGTTGAGGTCGGTAACACCGGGGAGCTGTTTTTT. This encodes CSVEVGNTGELFF.

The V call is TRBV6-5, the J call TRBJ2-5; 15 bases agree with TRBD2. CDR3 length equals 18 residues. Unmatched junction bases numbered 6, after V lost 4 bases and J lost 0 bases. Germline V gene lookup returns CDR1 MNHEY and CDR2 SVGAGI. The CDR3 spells CASSSGLAGGKYQETQYF. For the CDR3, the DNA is TGTGCCAGCAGTTCAGGACTAGCGGGAGGGAAGTACCAAGAGACCCAGTACTTC.

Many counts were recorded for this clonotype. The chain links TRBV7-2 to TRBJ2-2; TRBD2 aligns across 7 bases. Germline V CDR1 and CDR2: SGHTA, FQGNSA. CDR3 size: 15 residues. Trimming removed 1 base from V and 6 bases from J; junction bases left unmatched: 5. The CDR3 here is CASSLETSTSGELFF. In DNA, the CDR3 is TGTGCCAGCAGCTTAGAGACTAGCACTTCCGGGGAGCTGTTTTTT.

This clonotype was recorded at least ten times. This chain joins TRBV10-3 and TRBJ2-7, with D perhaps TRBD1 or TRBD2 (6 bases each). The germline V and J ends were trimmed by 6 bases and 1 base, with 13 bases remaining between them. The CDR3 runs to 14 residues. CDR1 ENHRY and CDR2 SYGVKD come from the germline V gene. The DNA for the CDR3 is TGTGCCATCAGAGGGGGGACACAGTCCTACGAGCAGTACTTC. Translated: CAIRGGTQSYEQYF.

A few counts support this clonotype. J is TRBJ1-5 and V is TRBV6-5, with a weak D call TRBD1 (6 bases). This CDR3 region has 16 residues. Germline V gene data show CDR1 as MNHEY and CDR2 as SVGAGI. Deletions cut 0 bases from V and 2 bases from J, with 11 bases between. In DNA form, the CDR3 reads TGTGCCAGCAGTTACTCGCGGACAGACGGCAATCAGCCCCAGCATTTT. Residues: CASSYSRTDGNQPQHF.

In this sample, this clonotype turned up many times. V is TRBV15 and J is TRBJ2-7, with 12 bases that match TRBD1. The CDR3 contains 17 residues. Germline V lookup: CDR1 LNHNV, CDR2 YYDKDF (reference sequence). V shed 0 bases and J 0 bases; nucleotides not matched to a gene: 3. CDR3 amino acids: CATSRDRGQGASYEQYF. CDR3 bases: TGTGCCACCAGCAGAGATCGGGGACAGGGGGCCTCCTACGAGCAGTACTTC.

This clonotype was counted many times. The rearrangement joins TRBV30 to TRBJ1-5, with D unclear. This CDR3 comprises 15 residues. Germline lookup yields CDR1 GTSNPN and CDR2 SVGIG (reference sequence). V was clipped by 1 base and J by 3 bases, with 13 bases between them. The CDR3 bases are TGTGCCTGGAGTGAAGAAGTACTGAACAATCAGCCCCAGCATTTT. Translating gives CAWSEEVLNNQPQHF.

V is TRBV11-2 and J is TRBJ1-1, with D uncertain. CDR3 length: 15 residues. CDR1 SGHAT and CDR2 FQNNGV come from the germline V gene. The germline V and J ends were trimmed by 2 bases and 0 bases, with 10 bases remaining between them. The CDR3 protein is CASSLMPGMNTEAFF. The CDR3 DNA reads TGTGCCAGCAGCTTAATGCCCGGGATGAACACTGAAGCTTTCTTT.

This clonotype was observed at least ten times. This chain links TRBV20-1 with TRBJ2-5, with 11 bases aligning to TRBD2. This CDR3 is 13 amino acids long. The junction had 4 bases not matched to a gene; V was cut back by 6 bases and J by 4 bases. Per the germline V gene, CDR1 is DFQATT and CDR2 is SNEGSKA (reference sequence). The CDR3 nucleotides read TGCAGTGCAAACGGACTAGCGGGAGAGACCCAGTACTTC. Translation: CSANGLAGETQYF.

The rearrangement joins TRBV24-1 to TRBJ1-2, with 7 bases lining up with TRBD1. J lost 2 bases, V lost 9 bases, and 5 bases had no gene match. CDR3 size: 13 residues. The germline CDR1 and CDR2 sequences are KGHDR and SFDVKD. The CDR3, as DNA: TGTGCCACCGGACAGGATGGCAACTATGGCTACACCTTC. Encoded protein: CATGQDGNYGYTF.

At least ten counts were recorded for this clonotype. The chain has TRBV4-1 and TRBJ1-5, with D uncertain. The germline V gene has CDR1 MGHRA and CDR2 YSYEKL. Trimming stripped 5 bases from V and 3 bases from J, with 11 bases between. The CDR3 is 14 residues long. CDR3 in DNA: TGCGCCAGCAGCAAGGACGCCAACAATCAGCCCCAGCATTTT. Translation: CASSKDANNQPQHF.

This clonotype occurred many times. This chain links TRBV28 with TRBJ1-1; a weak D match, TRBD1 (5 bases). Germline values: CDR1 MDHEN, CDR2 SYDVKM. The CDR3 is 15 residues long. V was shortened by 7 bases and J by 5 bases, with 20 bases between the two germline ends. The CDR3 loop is CASIRSGRSRTEAFF. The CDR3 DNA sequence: TGTGCCAGCATCAGATCGGGGCGAAGTAGGACTGAAGCTTTCTTT.

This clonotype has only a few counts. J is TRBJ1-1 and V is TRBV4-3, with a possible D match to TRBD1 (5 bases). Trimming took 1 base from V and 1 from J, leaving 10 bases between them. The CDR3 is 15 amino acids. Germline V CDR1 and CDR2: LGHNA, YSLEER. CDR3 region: CASSQVWGGNTEAFF. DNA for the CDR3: TGCGCCAGCAGCCAAGTTTGGGGGGGGAACACTGAAGCTTTCTTT.

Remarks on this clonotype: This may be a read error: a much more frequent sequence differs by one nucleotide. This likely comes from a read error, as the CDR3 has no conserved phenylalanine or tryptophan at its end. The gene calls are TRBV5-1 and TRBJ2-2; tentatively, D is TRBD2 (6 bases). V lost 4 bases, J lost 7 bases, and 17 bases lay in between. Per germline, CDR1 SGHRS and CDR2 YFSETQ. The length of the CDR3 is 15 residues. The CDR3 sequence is CASSEALATIGELFL. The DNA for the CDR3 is TGCGCCAGCAGCGAGGCACTAGCTACTATCGGGGAGCTGTTTCTT.

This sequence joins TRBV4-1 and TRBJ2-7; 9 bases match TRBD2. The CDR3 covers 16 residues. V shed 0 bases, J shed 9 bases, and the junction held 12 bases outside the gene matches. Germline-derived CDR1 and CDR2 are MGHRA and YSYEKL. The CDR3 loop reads CASSQEPGSAGGLQYF. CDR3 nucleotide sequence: TGCGCCAGCAGCCAAGAGCCGGGCTCAGCGGGGGGTTTGCAGTACTTC.

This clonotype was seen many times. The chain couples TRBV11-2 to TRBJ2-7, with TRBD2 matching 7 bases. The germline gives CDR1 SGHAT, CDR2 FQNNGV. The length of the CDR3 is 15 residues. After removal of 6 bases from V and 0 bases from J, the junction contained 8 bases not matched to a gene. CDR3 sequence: CASSRREFPSYEQYF. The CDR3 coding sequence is TGTGCCAGCAGTAGGCGGGAGTTTCCCTCCTACGAGCAGTACTTC.

The CDR3 protein is CASSLVGAAPYEQYF. For the CDR3, the DNA is TGTGCCAGCAGTTTAGTAGGGGCAGCCCCCTACGAGCAGTACTTC. The chain couples TRBV27 to TRBJ2-7, with D tentatively TRBD1 (5 bases). There are 15 residues in the CDR3. Germline CDR1 reads MNHEY; CDR2 reads SMNVEV (reference sequence). The V end lost 2 bases, the J end lost 2 bases, and 13 bases lay between the germline ends.

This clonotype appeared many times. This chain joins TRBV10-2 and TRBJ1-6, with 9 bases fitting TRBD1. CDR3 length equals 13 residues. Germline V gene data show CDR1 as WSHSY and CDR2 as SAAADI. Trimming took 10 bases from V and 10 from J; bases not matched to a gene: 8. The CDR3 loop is CATHGTGISPLHF. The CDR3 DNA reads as TGCGCCACACACGGGACAGGGATCTCACCCCTCCACTTT.

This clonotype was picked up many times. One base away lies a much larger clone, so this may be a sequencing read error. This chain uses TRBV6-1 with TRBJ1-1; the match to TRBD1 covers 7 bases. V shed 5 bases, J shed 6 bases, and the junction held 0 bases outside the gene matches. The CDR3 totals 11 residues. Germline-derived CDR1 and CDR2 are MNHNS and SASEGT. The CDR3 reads CASSQGAEAFF. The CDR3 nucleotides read TGTGCCAGCAGTCAGGGGGCTGAAGCTTTCTTT.

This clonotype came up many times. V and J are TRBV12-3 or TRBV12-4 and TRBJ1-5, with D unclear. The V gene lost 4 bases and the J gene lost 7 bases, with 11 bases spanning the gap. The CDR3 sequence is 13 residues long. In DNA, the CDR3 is TGTGCCAGCAGTTCCACGGCCGCGCAGCCCCAGCATTTT. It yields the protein CASSSTAAQPQHF.

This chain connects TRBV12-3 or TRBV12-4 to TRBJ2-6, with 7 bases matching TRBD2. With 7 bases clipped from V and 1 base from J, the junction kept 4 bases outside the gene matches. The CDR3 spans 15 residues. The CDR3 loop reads CASMGGSSGANVLTF. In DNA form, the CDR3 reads TGTGCCAGCATGGGCGGGAGTTCTGGGGCCAACGTCCTGACTTTC.

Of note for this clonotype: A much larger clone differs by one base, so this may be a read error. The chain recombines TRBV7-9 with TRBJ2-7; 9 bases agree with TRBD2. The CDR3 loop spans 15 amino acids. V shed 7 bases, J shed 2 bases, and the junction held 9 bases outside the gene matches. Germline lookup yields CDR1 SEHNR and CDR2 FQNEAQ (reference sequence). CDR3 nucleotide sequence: TGTGCCAGCAAAAATTGGACTAGCGACCCCTACGAGCAGTACTTC. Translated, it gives CASKNWTSDPYEQYF.

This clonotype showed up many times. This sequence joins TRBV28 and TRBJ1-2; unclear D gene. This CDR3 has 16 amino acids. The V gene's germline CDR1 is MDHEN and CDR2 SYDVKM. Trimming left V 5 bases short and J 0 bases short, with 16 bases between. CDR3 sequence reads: CASSLRPGKANYGYTF. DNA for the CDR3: TGTGCCAGCAGTCTCCGACCGGGAAAGGCTAACTATGGCTACACCTTC.

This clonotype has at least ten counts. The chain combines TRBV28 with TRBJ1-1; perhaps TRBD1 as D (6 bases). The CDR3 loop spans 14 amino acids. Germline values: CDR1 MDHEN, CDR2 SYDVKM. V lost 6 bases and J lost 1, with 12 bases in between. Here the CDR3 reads CASRRQASNTEAFF. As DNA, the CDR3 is TGTGCCAGCAGGCGACAGGCTTCGAACACTGAAGCTTTCTTT.

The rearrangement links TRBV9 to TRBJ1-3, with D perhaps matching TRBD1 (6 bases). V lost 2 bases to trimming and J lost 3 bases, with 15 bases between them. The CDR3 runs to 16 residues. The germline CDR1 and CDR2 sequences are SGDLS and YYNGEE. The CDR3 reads CASSVDYQGFGNTIYF. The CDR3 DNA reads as TGTGCCAGCAGCGTCGACTATCAGGGGTTTGGAAACACCATATATTTT. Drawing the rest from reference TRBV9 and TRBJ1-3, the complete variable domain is DSGVTQTPKHLITATGQRVTLRCSPRSGDLSVYWYQQSLDQGLQFLIQYYNGEERAKGNILERFSAQQFPDLHSELNLSSLELGDSALYFCASSVDYQGFGNTIYFGEGSWLTVV.

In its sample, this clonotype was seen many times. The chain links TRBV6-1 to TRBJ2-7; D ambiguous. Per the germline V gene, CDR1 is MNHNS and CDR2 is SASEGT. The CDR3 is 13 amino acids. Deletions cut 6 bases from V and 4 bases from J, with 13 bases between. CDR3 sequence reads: CASSPQTEYEQYF. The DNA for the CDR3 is TGTGCCAGCAGCCCGCAAACAGAGTACGAGCAGTACTTC.